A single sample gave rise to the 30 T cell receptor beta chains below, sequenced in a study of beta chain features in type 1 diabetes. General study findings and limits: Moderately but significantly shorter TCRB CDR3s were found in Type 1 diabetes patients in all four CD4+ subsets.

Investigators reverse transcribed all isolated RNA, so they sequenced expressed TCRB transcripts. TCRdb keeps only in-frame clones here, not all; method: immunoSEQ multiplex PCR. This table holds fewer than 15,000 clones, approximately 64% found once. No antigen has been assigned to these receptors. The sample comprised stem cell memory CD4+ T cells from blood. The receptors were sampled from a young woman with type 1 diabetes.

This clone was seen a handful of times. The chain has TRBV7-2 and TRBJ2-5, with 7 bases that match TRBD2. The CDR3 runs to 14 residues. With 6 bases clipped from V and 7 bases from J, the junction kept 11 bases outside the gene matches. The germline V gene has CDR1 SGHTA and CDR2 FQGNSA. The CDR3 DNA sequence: TGTGCCAGCAGTCTAGCGGTTGACTCGGGGACCCAGTACTTC. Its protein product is CASSLAVDSGTQYF.

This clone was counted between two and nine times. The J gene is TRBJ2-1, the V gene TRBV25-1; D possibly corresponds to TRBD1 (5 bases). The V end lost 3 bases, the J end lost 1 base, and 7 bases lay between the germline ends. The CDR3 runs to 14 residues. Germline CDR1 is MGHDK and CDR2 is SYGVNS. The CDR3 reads CASSERQSYNEQFF. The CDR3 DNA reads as TGTGCCAGCAGTGAGAGACAGTCCTACAATGAGCAGTTCTTC.

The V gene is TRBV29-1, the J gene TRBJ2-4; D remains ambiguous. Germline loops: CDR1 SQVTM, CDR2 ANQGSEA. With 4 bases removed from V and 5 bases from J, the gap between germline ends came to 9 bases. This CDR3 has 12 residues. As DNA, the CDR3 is TGCAGCGTTGGTTCGAGGCAAAACATTCAGTACTTC. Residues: CSVGSRQNIQYF.

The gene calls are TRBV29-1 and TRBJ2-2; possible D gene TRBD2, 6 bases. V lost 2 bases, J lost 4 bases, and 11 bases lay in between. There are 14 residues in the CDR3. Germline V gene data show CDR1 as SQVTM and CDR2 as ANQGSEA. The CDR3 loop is CSVELAKGTGELFF. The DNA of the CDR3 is TGCAGCGTTGAACTAGCGAAGGGCACCGGGGAGCTGTTTTTT.

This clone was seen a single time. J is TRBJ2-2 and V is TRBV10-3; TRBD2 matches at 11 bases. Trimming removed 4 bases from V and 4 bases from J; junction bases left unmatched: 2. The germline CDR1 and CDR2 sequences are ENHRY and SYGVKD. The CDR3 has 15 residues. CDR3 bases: TGTGCCATCAGTGGAGGACTAGCGGGCACCGGGGAGCTGTTTTTT. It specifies CAISGGLAGTGELFF.

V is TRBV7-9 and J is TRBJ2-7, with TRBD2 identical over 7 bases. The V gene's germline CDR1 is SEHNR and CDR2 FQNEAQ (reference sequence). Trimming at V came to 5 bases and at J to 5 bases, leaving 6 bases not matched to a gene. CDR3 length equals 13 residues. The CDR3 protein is CASSGRAYDEQYF. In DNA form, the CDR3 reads TGTGCCAGCAGCGGGAGGGCCTACGACGAGCAGTACTTC.

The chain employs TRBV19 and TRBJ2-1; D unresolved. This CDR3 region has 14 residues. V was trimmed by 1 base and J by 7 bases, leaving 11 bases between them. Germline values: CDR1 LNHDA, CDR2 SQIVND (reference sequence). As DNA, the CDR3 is TGTGCCAGTAGTATAGGCTATCCTTTGAATGAGCAGTTCTTC. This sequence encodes CASSIGYPLNEQFF.

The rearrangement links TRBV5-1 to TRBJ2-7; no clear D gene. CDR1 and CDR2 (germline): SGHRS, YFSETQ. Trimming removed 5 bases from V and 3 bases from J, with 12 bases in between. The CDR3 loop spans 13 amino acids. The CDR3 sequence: CASSIGEIYEQYF. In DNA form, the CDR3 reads TGCGCCAGCAGTATAGGAGAGATCTACGAGCAGTACTTC. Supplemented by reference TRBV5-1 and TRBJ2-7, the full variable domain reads KAGVTQTPRYLIKTRGQQVTLSCSPISGHRSVSWYQQTPGQGLQFLFEYFSETQRNKGNFPGRFSGRQFSNSRSEMNVSTLELGDSALYLCASSIGEIYEQYFGPGTRLTVT.

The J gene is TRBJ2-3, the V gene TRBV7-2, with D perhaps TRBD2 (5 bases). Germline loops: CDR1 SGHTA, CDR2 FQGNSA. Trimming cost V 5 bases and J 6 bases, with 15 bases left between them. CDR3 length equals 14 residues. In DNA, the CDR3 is TGTGCCAGCAGCCAAGGACTGTTTGGGGATACGCAGTATTTT. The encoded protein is CASSQGLFGDTQYF.

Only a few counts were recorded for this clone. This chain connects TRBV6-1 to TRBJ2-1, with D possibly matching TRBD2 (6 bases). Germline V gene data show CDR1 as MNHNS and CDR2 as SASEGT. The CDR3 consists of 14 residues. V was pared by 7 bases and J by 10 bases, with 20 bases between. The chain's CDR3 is CASNNLGGVKEQFF. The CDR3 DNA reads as TGTGCCAGCAACAACCTCGGGGGAGTAAAAGAGCAGTTCTTC.

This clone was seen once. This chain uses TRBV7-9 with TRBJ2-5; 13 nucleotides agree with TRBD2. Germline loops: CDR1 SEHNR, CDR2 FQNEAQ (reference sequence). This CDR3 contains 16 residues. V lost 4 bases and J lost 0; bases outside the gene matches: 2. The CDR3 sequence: CASSSTSGGYQETQYF. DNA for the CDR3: TGTGCCAGCAGCTCGACTAGCGGGGGGTACCAAGAGACCCAGTACTTC.

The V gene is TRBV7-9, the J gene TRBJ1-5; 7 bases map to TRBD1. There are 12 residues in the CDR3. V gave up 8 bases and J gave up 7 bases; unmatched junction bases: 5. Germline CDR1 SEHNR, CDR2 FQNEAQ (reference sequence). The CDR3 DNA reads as TGTGCCAGCGGCCAGGGGGAGCAGCCCCAGCATTTT. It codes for CASGQGEQPQHF.

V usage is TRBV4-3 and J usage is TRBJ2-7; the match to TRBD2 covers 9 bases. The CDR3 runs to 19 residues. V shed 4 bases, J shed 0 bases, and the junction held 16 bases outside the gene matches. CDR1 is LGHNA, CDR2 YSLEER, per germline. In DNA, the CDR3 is TGCGCCAGCAGCCGGCATGCGGCGGGAGGGCCTTTTATCTCCTACGAGCAGTACTTC. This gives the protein CASSRHAAGGPFISYEQYF.

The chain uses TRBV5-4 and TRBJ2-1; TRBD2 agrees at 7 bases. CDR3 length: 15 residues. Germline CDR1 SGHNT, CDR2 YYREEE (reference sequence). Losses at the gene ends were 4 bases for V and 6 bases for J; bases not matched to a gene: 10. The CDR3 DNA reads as TGTGCCAGCAGCACCTGGGTAGCGGGTTCCAATGAGCAGTTCTTC. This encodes CASSTWVAGSNEQFF. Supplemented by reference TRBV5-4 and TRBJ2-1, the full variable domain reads ETGVTQSPTHLIKTRGQQVTLRCSSQSGHNTVSWYQQALGQGPQFIFQYYREEENGRGNFPPRFSGLQFPNYSSELNVNALELDDSALYLCASSTWVAGSNEQFFGPGTRLTVL.

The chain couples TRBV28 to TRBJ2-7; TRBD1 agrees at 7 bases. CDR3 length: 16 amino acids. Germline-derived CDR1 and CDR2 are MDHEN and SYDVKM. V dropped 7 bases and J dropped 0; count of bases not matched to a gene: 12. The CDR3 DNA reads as TGTGCCAGCACCCGAGGGGGCTTACCCCTCTCCTACGAGCAGTACTTC. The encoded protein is CASTRGGLPLSYEQYF.

CDR3 region: CAISSGAGGANVLTF. The CDR3 DNA sequence: TGTGCCATCAGTTCTGGGGCTGGGGGGGCCAACGTCCTGACTTTC. This sequence joins TRBV10-3 and TRBJ2-6; D may be TRBD1 (5 bases). There are 15 residues in the CDR3. The germline gives CDR1 ENHRY, CDR2 SYGVKD. The V end was cut by 5 bases, the J end by 4 bases, with 12 bases between.

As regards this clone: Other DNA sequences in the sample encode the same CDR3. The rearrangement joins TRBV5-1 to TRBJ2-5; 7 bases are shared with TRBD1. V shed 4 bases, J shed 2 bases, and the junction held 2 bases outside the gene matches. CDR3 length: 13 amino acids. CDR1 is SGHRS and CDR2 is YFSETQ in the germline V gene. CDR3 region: CASSRGQQETQYF. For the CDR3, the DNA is TGCGCCAGCAGCCGGGGACAGCAAGAGACCCAGTACTTC.

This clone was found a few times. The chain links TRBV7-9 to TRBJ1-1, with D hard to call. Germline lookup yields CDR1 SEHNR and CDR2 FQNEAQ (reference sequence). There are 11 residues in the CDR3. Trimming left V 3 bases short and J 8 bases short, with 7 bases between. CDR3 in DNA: TGTGCCAGCAGCTTTACAGCAGAAGCTTTCTTT. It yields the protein CASSFTAEAFF. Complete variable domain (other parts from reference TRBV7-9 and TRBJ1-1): DTGVSQNPRHKITKRGQNVTFRCDPISEHNRLYWYRQTLGQGPEFLTYFQNEAQLEKSRLLSDRFSAERPKGSFSTLEIQRTEQGDSAMYLCASSFTAEAFFGQGTRLTVV.

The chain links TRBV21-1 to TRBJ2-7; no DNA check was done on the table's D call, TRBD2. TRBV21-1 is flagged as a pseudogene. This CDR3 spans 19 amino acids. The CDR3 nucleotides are TGTGCCAGCAGCAAACAACAGGGGAACGGGACTAGCGGAATCTACGAGCAGTACTTC. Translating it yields CASSKQQGNGTSGIYEQYF.

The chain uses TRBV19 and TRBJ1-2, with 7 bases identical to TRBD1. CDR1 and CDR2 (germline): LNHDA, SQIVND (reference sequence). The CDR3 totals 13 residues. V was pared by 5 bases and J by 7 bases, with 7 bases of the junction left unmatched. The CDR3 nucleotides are TGTGCCAGTAGTTTCGACAGGGTCTCTGGCTACACCTTC. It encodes CASSFDRVSGYTF. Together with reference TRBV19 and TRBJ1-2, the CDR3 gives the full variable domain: DGGITQSPKYLFRKEGQNVTLSCEQNLNHDAMYWYRQDPGQGLRLIYYSQIVNDFQKGDIAEGYSVSREKKESFPLTVTSAQKNPTAFYLCASSFDRVSGYTFGSGTRLTVV.

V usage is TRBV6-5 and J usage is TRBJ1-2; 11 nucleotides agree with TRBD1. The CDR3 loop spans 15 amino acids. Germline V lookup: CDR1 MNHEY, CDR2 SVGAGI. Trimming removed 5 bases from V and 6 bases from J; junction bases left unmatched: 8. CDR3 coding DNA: TGTGCCAGCAGTCGGGACGGACAGGGGGCGAATGGCTACACCTTC. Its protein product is CASSRDGQGANGYTF.

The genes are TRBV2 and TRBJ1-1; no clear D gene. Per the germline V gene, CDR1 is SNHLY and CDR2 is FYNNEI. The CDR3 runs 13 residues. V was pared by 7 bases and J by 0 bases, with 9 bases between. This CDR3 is CASTPQVNTEAFF. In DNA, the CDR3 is TGTGCCAGCACCCCCCAGGTGAACACTGAAGCTTTCTTT.

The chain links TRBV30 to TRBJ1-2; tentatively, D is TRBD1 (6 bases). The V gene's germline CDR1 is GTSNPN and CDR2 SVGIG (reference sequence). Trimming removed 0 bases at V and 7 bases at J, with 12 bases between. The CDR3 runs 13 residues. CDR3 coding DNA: TGTGCCTGGAGTGTACTGAGGGGGGGTGGCTACACCTTC. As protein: CAWSVLRGGGYTF. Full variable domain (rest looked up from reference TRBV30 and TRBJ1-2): SQTIHQWPATLVQPVGSPLSLECTVEGTSNPNLYWYRQAAGRGLQLLFYSVGIGQISSEVPQNLSASRPQDRQFILSSKKLLLSDSGFYLCAWSVLRGGGYTFGSGTRLTVV.

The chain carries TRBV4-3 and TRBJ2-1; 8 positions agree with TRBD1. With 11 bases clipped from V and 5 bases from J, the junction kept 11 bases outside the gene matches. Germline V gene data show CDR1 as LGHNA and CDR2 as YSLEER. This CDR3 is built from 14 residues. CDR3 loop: CAVSGTGINNEQFF. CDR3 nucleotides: TGCGCCGTCTCCGGGACAGGTATTAACAATGAGCAGTTCTTC.

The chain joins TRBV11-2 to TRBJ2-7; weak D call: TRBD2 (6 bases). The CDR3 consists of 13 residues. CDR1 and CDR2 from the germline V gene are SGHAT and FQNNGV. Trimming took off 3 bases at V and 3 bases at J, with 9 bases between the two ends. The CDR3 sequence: CASSFSGVYEQYF. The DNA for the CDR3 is TGTGCCAGCAGCTTTAGCGGTGTCTACGAGCAGTACTTC.

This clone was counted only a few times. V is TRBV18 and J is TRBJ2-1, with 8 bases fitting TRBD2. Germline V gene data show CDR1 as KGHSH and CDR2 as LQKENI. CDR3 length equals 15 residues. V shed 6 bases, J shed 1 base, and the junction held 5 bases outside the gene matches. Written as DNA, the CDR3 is TGTGCCAGCTCCCGGAGCGGGAGTTCCTACAATGAGCAGTTCTTC. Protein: CASSRSGSSYNEQFF.

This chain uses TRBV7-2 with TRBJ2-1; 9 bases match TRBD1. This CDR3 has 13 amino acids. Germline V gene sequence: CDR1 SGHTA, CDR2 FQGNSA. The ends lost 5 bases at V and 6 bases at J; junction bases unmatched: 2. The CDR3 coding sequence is TGTGCCAGCAGCCTGGACAGGGGCAATGAGCAGTTCTTC. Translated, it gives CASSLDRGNEQFF.

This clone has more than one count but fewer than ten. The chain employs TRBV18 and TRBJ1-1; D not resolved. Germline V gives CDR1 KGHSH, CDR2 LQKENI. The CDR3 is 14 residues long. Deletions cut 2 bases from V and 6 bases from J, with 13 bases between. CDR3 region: CASSPWRGGPEAFF. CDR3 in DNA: TGTGCCAGCTCACCATGGCGTGGCGGGCCTGAAGCTTTCTTT. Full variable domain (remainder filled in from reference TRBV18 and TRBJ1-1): NAGVMQNPRHLVRRRGQEARLRCSPMKGHSHVYWYRQLPEEGLKFMVYLQKENIIDESGMPKERFSAEFPKEGPSILRIQQVVRGDSAAYFCASSPWRGGPEAFFGQGTRLTVV.

CDR3 DNA sequence: TGTGCCAGTAGTATAGATCGGTCCCGCGGGGAGCTGTTTTTT. Its translation: CASSIDRSRGELFF. The chain carries TRBV19 and TRBJ2-2; the D is unclear. Germline loops: CDR1 LNHDA, CDR2 SQIVND (reference sequence). Trimming took off 0 bases at V and 7 bases at J, with 9 bases between the two ends. The CDR3 contains 14 residues.

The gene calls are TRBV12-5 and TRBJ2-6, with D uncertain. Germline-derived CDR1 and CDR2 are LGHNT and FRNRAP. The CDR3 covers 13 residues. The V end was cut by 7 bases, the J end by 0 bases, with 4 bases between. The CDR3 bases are TGTGCTAGTGTTAACTCTGGGGCCAACGTCCTGACTTTC. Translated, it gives CASVNSGANVLTF.